What follows are 21 T cell receptor beta chains derived from one specimen sequenced in a study of cytomegalovirus exposure and HLA in healthy donors. The PCR ran on 60 Vbeta and 13 Jbeta primers. Data came from immunoSEQ multiplex PCR; TCRdb stores just in-frame clones and leaves some out. The sample records 120,000 or so clones, about three quarters being singletons. The sample was PBMCs. These TCRs come from a woman in her forties in good health and CMV-seronegative.

This chain links TRBV7-9 with TRBJ1-2; 8 bases are a match to TRBD1. This CDR3 is built from 15 residues. The germline V gene has CDR1 SEHNR and CDR2 FQNEAQ (reference sequence). V gave up 5 bases and J gave up 5 bases; unmatched junction bases: 10. CDR3 in amino acids: CASSQGGTGVYGYTF. DNA of the CDR3: TGTGCCAGCAGCCAAGGTGGGACAGGAGTTTATGGCTACACCTTC.

The genes are TRBV6-6 and TRBJ1-5; tentatively, D is TRBD1 (6 bases). Germline-derived CDR1 and CDR2 are MNHNY and SVGAGI (reference sequence). The CDR3 spans 16 residues. Trimming removed 5 bases from V and 1 base from J, with 15 bases in between. The chain's CDR3 is CASSGPPGTSNQPQHF. The DNA of the CDR3 is TGTGCCAGCAGTGGGCCTCCGGGGACAAGCAATCAGCCCCAGCATTTT.

The CDR3 loop is CSVALLAEVGNEQFF. DNA for the CDR3: TGCAGCGTTGCTCTACTAGCGGAGGTGGGCAATGAGCAGTTCTTC. The chain joins TRBV29-1 to TRBJ2-1; TRBD2 matches 8 bases. V trimming: 4 bases; J trimming: 6 bases; junction bases outside the gene matches: 11. The CDR3 runs to 15 residues. Germline values: CDR1 SQVTM, CDR2 ANQGSEA.

The J gene is TRBJ1-2, the V gene TRBV19; weak D call: TRBD1 (6 bases). The CDR3 runs to 15 residues. Trimming cost V 4 bases and J 3 bases, with 15 bases left between them. Germline V gene sequence: CDR1 LNHDA, CDR2 SQIVND (reference sequence). CDR3 nucleotide sequence: TGTGCCAGTAGTACTCTACAGGGTGGCGACTATGGCTACACCTTC. Translating gives CASSTLQGGDYGYTF. Based on the CDR3 plus reference TRBV19 and TRBJ1-2, the full variable domain is DGGITQSPKYLFRKEGQNVTLSCEQNLNHDAMYWYRQDPGQGLRLIYYSQIVNDFQKGDIAEGYSVSREKKESFPLTVTSAQKNPTAFYLCASSTLQGGDYGYTFGSGTRLTVV.

V gene TRBV15 combines with J gene TRBJ2-2, with TRBD2 matching over 11 bases. The CDR3 covers 18 residues. Germline V lookup: CDR1 LNHNV, CDR2 YYDKDF (reference sequence). Trimming took 7 bases from V and 7 from J; bases not matched to a gene: 17. The CDR3, as DNA: TGTGCCACCACCCCGGGGCCCGGGGCTAGCGGGAGGATCGGGGAGCTGTTTTTT. This sequence encodes CATTPGPGASGRIGELFF.

The V and J genes are TRBV5-5 and TRBJ2-6; no definite D call. Per germline, CDR1 SGHKS and CDR2 YYEKEE (reference sequence). V was shortened by 5 bases and J by 12 bases, with 21 bases between the two germline ends. This CDR3 comprises 15 residues. CDR3 sequence (DNA): TGTGCCAGCAGTTTGCTTACAGTTGGCTCCGGCGTCCTGACTTTC. Its translation: CASSLLTVGSGVLTF.

The J gene is TRBJ1-2, the V gene TRBV5-1, with D possibly being TRBD1 (6 bases). V lost 4 bases to trimming and J lost 4 bases, with 20 bases between them. The germline V gene encodes CDR1 SGHRS and CDR2 YFSETQ. The CDR3 is 16 residues long. The CDR3: CASSPSYAGAGYGYTF. The CDR3 bases are TGCGCCAGCAGCCCCTCGTACGCGGGGGCTGGCTATGGCTACACCTTC. The full variable domain, rest sourced from reference TRBV5-1 and TRBJ1-2, is KAGVTQTPRYLIKTRGQQVTLSCSPISGHRSVSWYQQTPGQGLQFLFEYFSETQRNKGNFPGRFSGRQFSNSRSEMNVSTLELGDSALYLCASSPSYAGAGYGYTFGSGTRLTVV.

V gene TRBV2 combines with J gene TRBJ1-1; 9 positions agree with TRBD1. CDR3 size: 11 residues. J gave up 11 bases and V 8 bases, and 6 bases lay outside the gene matches. CDR1 SNHLY and CDR2 FYNNEI come from the germline V gene. CDR3 sequence reads: CASHRGRAAFF. The CDR3 bases are TGTGCCAGCCACAGGGGGCGCGCGGCTTTCTTT.

The chain has TRBV7-9 and TRBJ1-2; weak D call: TRBD1 (6 bases). Germline values: CDR1 SEHNR, CDR2 FQNEAQ (reference sequence). CDR3 length: 15 residues. The V end was cut by 1 base, the J end by 2 bases, with 11 bases between. The CDR3 reads CASSLGRGTNYGYTF. The CDR3 coding sequence is TGTGCCAGCAGCTTAGGAAGGGGGACGAACTATGGCTACACCTTC.

The chain recombines TRBV27 with TRBJ1-1; possible D gene TRBD1, 6 bases. CDR1 and CDR2 from the germline V gene are MNHEY and SMNVEV (reference sequence). Trimming pared 3 bases from V and 1 base from J, leaving 9 bases between. The CDR3 is 14 amino acids. CDR3 protein: CASSLIGGNTEAFF. The CDR3 coding sequence is TGTGCCAGCAGTTTGATAGGGGGGAACACTGAAGCTTTCTTT.

The genes are TRBV6-5 and TRBJ1-1; 8 positions match TRBD1. Losses at the gene ends were 6 bases for V and 7 bases for J; bases not matched to a gene: 4. CDR3 length: 12 amino acids. Germline V CDR1 and CDR2: MNHEY, SVGAGI. CDR3 bases: TGTGCCAGCAGGACAGGGGCCCTTGAAGCTTTCTTT. It translates to CASRTGALEAFF.

The genes are TRBV6-5 and TRBJ2-5; D gene ambiguous. The length of the CDR3 is 14 residues. V was cut by 0 bases and J by 2 bases, with 7 bases left in between. Per germline, CDR1 MNHEY and CDR2 SVGAGI. This CDR3 reads CASSYSRFQETQYF. CDR3 sequence (DNA): TGTGCCAGCAGTTACTCGAGATTTCAAGAGACCCAGTACTTC.

J is TRBJ2-1 and V is TRBV19; 8 bases match TRBD2. With 1 base clipped from V and 9 bases from J, the junction kept 8 bases outside the gene matches. Germline V lookup: CDR1 LNHDA, CDR2 SQIVND (reference sequence). CDR3 size: 15 residues. CDR3 DNA: TGTGCCAGTAGTATAGCGGGAGGGGTTCGGGGTGAGCAGTTCTTC. Its translation: CASSIAGGVRGEQFF.

This chain joins TRBV10-3 and TRBJ2-5; weak D call: TRBD2 (6 bases). Between the trimmed V and J ends, which lost 10 bases and 5 bases, there was a span of 23 bases. The CDR3 has 15 residues. The germline V gene encodes CDR1 ENHRY and CDR2 SYGVKD. CDR3 amino acids: CATQASVLKEETQYF. The CDR3 nucleotides are TGTGCCACCCAGGCTAGCGTCCTAAAGGAGGAGACCCAGTACTTC.

This chain links TRBV5-5 with TRBJ1-3; D call uncertain. The CDR3 covers 18 residues. Germline CDR1 and CDR2: SGHKS and YYEKEE (reference sequence). V lost 0 bases, J lost 0 bases, and 16 bases lay in between. CDR3 bases: TGTGCCAGCAGCTTGGCCAGTGGCAGATCGTTCTCTGGAAACACCATATATTTT. Amino acids: CASSLASGRSFSGNTIYF.

This clone was seen more than once but under ten times. The chain carries TRBV27 and TRBJ1-5; possibly TRBD1 for D (5 bases). The CDR3 extends over 14 amino acids. Trimming shortened V by 8 bases and J by 4 bases, and 15 bases separated the two germline ends. CDR1 is MNHEY, CDR2 SMNVEV, per germline (reference sequence). The CDR3 region has the DNA TGTGCCAGCCGCAGGGAAGGTCGGAATCAGCCCCAGCATTTT. This translates into CASRREGRNQPQHF.

This clone was recorded a few times. The chain employs TRBV27 and TRBJ2-1; 15 bases fit TRBD2. V lost 6 bases to trimming and J lost 14 bases; unmatched junction nucleotides: 8. This CDR3 comprises 14 residues. Per germline, CDR1 MNHEY and CDR2 SMNVEV (reference sequence). For the CDR3, the DNA is TGTGCCAGCAGACCGGGACTAGCGGGAGGTTCGGAGTTCTTC. Amino acids: CASRPGLAGGSEFF.

The chain links TRBV5-1 to TRBJ1-5, with a weak D call TRBD1 (6 bases). Germline CDR1 SGHRS, CDR2 YFSETQ. V shed 0 bases and J shed 2 bases, with 9 bases lying between them. This CDR3 comprises 15 residues. The CDR3 is CASSLGGPGNQPQHF. DNA for the CDR3: TGCGCCAGCAGCTTGGGGGGGCCTGGCAATCAGCCCCAGCATTTT.

J is TRBJ2-1 and V is TRBV5-1; 9 bases map to TRBD1. The V gene end was trimmed by 1 base and the J gene end by 8 bases; junction bases not matched to a gene: 7. This CDR3 spans 15 amino acids. Germline CDR1 is SGHRS and CDR2 is YFSETQ. CDR3 residues: CASSLRTGELDEQFF. In DNA, the CDR3 is TGCGCCAGCAGCTTGAGGACAGGGGAGTTGGATGAGCAGTTCTTC.

The V call is TRBV6-5, the J call TRBJ2-1; 9 nucleotides align to TRBD2. V was pared by 0 bases and J by 10 bases, with 7 bases of the junction left unmatched. Looked up from germline, CDR1 is MNHEY and CDR2 is SVGAGI. The CDR3 has 15 amino acids. CDR3 loop: CASSYSIAGAREQFF. CDR3 DNA: TGTGCCAGCAGTTACTCGATAGCGGGGGCCCGGGAGCAGTTCTTC.

The chain has TRBV6-5 and TRBJ1-1, with D perhaps TRBD1 (5 bases). The CDR3 sequence is 14 residues long. V lost 5 bases to trimming and J lost 1 base, with 11 bases between them. Germline V gene lookup returns CDR1 MNHEY and CDR2 SVGAGI. For the CDR3, the DNA is TGTGCCAGCAGTCTTCCGGGGGGGAACACTGAAGCTTTCTTT. Encoded protein: CASSLPGGNTEAFF.